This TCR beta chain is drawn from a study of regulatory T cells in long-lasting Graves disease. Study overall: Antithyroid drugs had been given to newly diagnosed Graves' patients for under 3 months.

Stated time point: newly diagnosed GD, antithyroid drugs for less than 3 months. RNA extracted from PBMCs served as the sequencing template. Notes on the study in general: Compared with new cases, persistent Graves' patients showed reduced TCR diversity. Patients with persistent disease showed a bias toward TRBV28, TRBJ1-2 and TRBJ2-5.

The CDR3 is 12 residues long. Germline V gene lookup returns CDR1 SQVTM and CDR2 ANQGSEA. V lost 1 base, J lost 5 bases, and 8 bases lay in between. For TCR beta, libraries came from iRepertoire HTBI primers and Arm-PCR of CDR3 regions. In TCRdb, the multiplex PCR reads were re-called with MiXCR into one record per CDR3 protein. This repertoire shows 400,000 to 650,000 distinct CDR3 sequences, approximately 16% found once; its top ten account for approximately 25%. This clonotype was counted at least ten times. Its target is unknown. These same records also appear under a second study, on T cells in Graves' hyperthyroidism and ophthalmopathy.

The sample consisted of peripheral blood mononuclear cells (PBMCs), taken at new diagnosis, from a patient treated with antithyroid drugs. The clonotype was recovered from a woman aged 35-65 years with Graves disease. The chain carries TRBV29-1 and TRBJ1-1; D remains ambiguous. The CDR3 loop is CSVEGLETEAFF. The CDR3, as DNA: TGCAGCGTTGAAGGGCTGGAGACTGAAGCTTTCTTT.